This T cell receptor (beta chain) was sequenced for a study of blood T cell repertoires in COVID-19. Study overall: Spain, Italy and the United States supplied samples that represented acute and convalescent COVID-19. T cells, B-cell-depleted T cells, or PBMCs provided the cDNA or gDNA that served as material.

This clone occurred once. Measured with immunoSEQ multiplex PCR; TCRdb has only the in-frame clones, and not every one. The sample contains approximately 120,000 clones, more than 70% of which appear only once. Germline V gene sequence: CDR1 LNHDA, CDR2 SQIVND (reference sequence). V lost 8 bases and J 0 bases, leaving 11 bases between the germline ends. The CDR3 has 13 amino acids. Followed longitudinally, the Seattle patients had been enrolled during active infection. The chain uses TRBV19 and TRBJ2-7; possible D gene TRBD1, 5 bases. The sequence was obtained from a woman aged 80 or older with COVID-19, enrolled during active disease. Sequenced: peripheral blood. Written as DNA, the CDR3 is TGTGCCAGTGGAGACAGTAGCTCCTACGAGCAGTACTTC. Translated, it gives CASGDSSSYEQYF.